The T cell receptor (beta chain) under discussion was sequenced for a study of blood T cell repertoires in COVID-19. Whole-study context: Some COVID-19 samples were acute and others convalescent; all came from the United States, Italy and Spain.

The CDR3 totals 18 residues. Germline V gene sequence: CDR1 SEHNR, CDR2 FQNEAQ (reference sequence). The ends lost 5 bases at V and 3 bases at J; junction bases unmatched: 13. The sample holds a few counts of this clone. Using immunoSEQ multiplex PCR, the repertoire was profiled, and TCRdb retains in-frame clones only, with some absent. The sample includes a few hundred thousand clones, nearly 90% seen only once; the top ten take more than 0.85%. In Seattle, patients joined the study during active infection and were tracked longitudinally. The receptor was derived from a woman aged 40 to 55 with COVID-19, enrolled during active disease. The V gene is TRBV7-9, the J gene TRBJ1-6; TRBD1 matches at 7 bases. Sequenced sample: peripheral blood. The CDR3 reads CASSPEGGQLIYNSPLHF. The CDR3 nucleotides read TGTGCCAGCAGCCCCGAGGGGGGACAGCTCATCTATAATTCACCCCTCCACTTT.